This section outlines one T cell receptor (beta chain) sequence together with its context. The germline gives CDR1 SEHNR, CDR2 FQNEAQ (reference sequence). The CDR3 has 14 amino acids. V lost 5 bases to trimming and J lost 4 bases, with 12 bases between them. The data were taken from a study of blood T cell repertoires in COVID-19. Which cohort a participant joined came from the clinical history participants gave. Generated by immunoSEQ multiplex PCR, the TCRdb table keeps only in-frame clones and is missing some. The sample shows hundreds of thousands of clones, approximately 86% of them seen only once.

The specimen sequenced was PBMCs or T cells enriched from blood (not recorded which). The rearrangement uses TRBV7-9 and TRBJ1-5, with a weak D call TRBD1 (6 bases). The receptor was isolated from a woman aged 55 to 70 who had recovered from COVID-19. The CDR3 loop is CASSPDSLNQPQHF. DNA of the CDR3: TGTGCCAGCAGCCCGGACAGCCTAAATCAGCCCCAGCATTTT.